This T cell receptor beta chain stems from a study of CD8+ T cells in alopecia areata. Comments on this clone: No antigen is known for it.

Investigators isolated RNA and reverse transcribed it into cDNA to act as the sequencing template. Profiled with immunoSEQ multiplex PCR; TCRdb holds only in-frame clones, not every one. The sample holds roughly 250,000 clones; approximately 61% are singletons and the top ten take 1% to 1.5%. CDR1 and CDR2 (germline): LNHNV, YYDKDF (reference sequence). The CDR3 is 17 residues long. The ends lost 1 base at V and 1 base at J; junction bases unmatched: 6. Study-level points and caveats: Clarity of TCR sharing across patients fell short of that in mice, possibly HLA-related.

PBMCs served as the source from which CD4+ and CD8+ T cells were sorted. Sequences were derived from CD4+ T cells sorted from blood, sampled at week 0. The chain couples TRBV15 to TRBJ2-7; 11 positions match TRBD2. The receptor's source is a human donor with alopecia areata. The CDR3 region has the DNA TGTGCCACCAGCAGAGTAACCGGGACTAGCGGTTCCTACGAGCAGTACTTC. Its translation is CATSRVTGTSGSYEQYF.